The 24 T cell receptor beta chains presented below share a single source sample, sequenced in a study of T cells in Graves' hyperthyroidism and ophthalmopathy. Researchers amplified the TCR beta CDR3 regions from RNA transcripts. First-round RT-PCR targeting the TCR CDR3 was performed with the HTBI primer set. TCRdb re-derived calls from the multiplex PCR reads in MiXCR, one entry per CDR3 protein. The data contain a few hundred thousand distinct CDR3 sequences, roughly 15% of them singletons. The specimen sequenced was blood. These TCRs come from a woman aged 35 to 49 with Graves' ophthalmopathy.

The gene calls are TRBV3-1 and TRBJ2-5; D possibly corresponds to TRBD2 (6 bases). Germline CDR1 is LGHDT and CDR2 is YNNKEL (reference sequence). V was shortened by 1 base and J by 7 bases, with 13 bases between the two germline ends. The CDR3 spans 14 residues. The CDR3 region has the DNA TGTGCCAGCAGCCAAGTTCCGGGAGAGGGGACCCAGTACTTC. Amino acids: CASSQVPGEGTQYF.

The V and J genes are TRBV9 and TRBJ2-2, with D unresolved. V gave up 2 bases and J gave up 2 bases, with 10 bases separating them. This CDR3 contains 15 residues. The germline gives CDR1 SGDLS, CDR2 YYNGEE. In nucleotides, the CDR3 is TGTGCCAGCAGCGTCGCAGGTGGAAACACCGGGGAGCTGTTTTTT. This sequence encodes CASSVAGGNTGELFF.

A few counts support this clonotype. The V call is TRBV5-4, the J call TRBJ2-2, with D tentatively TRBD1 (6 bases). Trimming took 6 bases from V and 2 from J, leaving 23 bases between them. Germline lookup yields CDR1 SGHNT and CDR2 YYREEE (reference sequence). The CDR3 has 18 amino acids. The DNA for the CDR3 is TGTGCCAGCACCCCTTGGCCCGGGACACAACTCAACACCGGGGAGCTGTTTTTT. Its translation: CASTPWPGTQLNTGELFF.

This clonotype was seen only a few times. This CDR3 is CASSHTGRAFF. The CDR3 DNA sequence: TGTGCCAGCAGCCACACAGGGCGAGCTTTCTTT. The rearrangement joins TRBV3-1 to TRBJ1-1; a possible D gene is TRBD1 (6 bases). CDR3 length equals 11 residues. Trimming cost V 3 bases and J 10 bases, with 9 bases left between them. The germline gives CDR1 LGHDT, CDR2 YNNKEL (reference sequence).

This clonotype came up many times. The CDR3 region is CASSGGQGVASYEQYF. The CDR3, as DNA: TGCGCCAGCAGCGGCGGACAGGGAGTGGCGTCCTACGAGCAGTACTTC. The genes are TRBV5-1 and TRBJ2-7; 8 bases are shared with TRBD1. The CDR3 has 16 residues. Looked up from germline, CDR1 is SGHRS and CDR2 is YFSETQ. J gave up 1 base and V 4 bases, and 10 bases lay outside the gene matches.

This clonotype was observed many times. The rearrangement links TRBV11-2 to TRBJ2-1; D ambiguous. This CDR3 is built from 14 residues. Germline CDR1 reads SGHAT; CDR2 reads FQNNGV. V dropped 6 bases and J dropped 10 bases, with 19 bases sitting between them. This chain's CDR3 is CASSSKQASREQFF. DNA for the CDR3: TGTGCCAGCAGTTCCAAGCAGGCCTCGCGGGAGCAGTTCTTC.

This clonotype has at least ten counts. The CDR3 region has the DNA TGTGCCAGCAGCCAAGATCAACATAACTATGGCTACACCTTC. Residues: CASSQDQHNYGYTF. The chain employs TRBV3-1 and TRBJ1-2; D not certain. From germline, CDR1 is LGHDT and CDR2 YNNKEL (reference sequence). Trimming pared 0 bases from V and 1 base from J, leaving 6 bases between. This CDR3 is 14 amino acids long.

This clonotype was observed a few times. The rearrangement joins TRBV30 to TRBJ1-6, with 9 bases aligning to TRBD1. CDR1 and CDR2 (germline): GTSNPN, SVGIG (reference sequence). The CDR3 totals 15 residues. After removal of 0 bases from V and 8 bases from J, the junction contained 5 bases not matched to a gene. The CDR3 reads CAWSVLDRGYSPLHF. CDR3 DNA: TGTGCCTGGAGTGTTCTGGACAGGGGTTATTCACCCCTCCACTTT.

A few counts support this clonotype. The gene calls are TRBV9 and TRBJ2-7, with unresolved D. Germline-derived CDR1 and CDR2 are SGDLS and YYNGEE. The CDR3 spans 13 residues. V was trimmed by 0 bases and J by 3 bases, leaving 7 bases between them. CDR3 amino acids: CASSVGPVYEQYF. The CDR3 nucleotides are TGTGCCAGCAGCGTAGGACCGGTCTACGAGCAGTACTTC.

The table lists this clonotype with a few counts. The CDR3 is CASSGGGDREQYF. Written as DNA, the CDR3 is TGTGCCAGCAGTGGCGGAGGGGACCGTGAGCAGTACTTC. V is TRBV2 and J is TRBJ2-7; possibly TRBD2 for D (6 bases). V was cut by 4 bases and J by 7 bases, with 14 bases left in between. CDR1 SNHLY and CDR2 FYNNEI come from the germline V gene. This CDR3 is built from 13 residues.

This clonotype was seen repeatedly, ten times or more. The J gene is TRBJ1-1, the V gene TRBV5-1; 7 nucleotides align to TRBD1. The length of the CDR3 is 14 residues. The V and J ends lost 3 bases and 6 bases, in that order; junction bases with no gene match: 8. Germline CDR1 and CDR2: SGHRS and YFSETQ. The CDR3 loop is CASSSQTGLAEAFF. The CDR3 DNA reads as TGCGCCAGCAGCTCACAGACAGGGTTGGCTGAAGCTTTCTTT.

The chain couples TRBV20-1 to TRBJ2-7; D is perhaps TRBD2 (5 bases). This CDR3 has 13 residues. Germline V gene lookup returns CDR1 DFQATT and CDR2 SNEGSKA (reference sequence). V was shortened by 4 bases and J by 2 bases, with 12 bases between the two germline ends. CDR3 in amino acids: CSATGPGTYEQYF. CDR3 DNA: TGCAGTGCTACCGGGCCGGGAACCTACGAGCAGTACTTC.

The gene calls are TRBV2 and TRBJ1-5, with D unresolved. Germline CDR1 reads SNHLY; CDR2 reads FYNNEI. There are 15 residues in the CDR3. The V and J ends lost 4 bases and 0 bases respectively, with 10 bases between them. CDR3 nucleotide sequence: TGTGCCAGCAGTGTAGAACGGCATAGCAATCAGCCCCAGCATTTT. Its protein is CASSVERHSNQPQHF.

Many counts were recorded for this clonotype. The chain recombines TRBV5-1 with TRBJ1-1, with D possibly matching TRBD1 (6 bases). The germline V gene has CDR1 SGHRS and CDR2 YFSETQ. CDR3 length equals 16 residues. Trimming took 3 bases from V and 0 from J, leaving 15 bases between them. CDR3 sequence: CASSSGQQVLNTEAFF. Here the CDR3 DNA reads TGCGCCAGCAGCTCAGGACAGCAAGTATTGAACACTGAAGCTTTCTTT.

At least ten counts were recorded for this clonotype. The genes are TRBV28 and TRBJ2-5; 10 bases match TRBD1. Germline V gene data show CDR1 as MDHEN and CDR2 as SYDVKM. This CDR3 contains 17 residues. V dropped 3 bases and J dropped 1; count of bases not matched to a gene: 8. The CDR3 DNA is TGTGCCAGCAGTTTTTCGGTAGGGACAGGGGTCCAAGAGACCCAGTACTTC. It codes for CASSFSVGTGVQETQYF.

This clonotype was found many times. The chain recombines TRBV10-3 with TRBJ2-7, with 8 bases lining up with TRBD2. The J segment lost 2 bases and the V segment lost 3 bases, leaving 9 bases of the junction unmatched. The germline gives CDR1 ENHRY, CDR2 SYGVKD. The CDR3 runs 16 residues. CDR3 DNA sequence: TGTGCCATCAGTGACCCCCCCGGGGGGGCCACCTACGAGCAGTACTTC. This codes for CAISDPPGGATYEQYF.

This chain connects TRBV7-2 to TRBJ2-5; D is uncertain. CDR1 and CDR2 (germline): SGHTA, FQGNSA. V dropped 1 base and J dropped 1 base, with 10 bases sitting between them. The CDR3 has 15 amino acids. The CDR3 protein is CASSLVGEPQETQYF. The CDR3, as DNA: TGTGCCAGCAGCTTAGTGGGTGAACCCCAAGAGACCCAGTACTTC.

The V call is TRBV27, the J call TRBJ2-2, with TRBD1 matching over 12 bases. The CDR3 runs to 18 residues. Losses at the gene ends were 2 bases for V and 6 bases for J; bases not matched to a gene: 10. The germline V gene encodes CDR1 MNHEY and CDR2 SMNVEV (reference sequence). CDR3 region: CASSLVGTGGLGSGELFF. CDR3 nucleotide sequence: TGTGCCAGCAGTTTAGTCGGGACAGGGGGCTTAGGGTCCGGGGAGCTGTTTTTT.

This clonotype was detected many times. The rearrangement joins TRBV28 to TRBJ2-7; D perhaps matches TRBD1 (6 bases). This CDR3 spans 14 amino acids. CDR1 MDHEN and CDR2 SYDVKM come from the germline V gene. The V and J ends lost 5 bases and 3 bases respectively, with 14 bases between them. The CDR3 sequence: CASSQWTEFYEQYF. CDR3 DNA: TGTGCCAGCAGTCAATGGACAGAGTTCTACGAGCAGTACTTC. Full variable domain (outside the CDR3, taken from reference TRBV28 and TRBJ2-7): DVKVTQSSRYLVKRTGEKVFLECVQDMDHENMFWYRQDPGLGLRLIYFSYDVKMKEKGDIPEGYSVSREKKERFSLILESASTNQTSMYLCASSQWTEFYEQYFGPGTRLTVT.

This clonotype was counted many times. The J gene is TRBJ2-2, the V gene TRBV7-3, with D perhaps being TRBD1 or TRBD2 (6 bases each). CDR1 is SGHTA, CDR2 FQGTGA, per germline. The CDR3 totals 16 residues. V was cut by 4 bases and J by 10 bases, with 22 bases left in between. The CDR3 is CASSSSPPGAGEELFF. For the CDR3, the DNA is TGTGCCAGCAGCTCCAGCCCTCCGGGGGCAGGGGAGGAGCTGTTTTTT.

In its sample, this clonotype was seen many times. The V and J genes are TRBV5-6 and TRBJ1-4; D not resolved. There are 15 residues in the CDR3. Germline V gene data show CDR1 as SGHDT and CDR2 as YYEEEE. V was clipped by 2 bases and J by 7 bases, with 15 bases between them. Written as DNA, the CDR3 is TGTGCCAGCAGCTTTACCGGAGTAAGGGCTGAAAAACTGTTTTTT. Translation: CASSFTGVRAEKLFF.

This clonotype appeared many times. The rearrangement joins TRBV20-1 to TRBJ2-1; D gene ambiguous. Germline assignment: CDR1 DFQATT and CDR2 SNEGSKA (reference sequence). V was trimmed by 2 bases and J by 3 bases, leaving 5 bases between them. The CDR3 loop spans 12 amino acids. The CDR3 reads CSARPSYNEQFF. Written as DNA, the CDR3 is TGCAGTGCTAGACCCAGCTACAATGAGCAGTTCTTC.

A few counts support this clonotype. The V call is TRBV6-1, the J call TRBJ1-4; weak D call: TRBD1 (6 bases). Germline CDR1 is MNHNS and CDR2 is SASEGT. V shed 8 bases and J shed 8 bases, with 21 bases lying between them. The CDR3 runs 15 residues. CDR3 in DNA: TGTGCCAGCCGATTGACAGGAGCCCATGGGGAAAAACTGTTTTTT. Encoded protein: CASRLTGAHGEKLFF.

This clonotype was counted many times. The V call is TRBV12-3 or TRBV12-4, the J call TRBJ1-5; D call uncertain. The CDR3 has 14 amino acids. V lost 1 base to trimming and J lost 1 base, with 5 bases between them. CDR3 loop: CASSLDMSNQPQHF. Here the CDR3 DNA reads TGTGCCAGCAGTTTAGACATGAGCAATCAGCCCCAGCATTTT.